Following are 12 T cell receptor beta chains from one sample sequenced in a study of CD8 T cells in ankylosing spondylitis. Study observations and caveats: Ankylosing spondylitis blood seemed to carry a telltale TCR beta motif made of several highly homologous variants.

TCRdb recomputed calls from the 5' RACE reads with MiXCR, one row per CDR3 protein. The sample contains fewer than 750,000 distinct CDR3 sequences, around a fifth of which appear only once. Antigens of these TCRs are unknown. The sequenced material came from blood, either unsorted or a sorted T cell fraction (not recorded which). The source is a male donor with ankylosing spondylitis.

J is TRBJ1-2 and V is TRBV20-1, with unresolved D. Germline values: CDR1 DFQATT, CDR2 SNEGSKA (reference sequence). CDR3 size: 14 residues. Trimming shortened V by 4 bases and J by 0 bases, and 12 bases separated the two germline ends. CDR3 DNA: TGCAGTGCTACTCTACCCGGGCCTAACTATGGCTACACCTTC. It encodes CSATLPGPNYGYTF.

The V gene is TRBV29-1, the J gene TRBJ2-1, with 7 bases lining up with TRBD2. The germline V gene encodes CDR1 SQVTM and CDR2 ANQGSEA. The CDR3 consists of 13 residues. Germline trimming cut 4 bases from V and 6 bases from J; bases unmatched to any gene: 6. The CDR3 nucleotides are TGCAGCGTTGGCGGACTAGTCGGCAATGAGCAGTTCTTC. Translation: CSVGGLVGNEQFF.

At least ten counts were recorded for this clonotype. V gene TRBV29-1 combines with J gene TRBJ2-2; TRBD2 matches at 9 bases. The CDR3 length is 15 residues. Per germline, CDR1 SQVTM and CDR2 ANQGSEA. J lost 5 bases, V lost 6 bases, and 10 bases had no gene match. The CDR3 sequence: CSVRGLAGRTGELFF. The CDR3 nucleotides read TGCAGCGTGAGAGGCCTAGCGGGAAGGACCGGGGAGCTGTTTTTT.

This clonotype was seen only a few times. The V and J genes are TRBV6-2 or TRBV6-3 and TRBJ1-5; TRBD1 aligns across 9 bases. The trim removed 7 bases at V and 1 base at J, leaving 11 bases unmatched. The CDR3 runs to 17 residues. Germline CDR1 is MNHEY and CDR2 is SVGEGT. The CDR3, as DNA: TGTGCCAGCACTGGACAGGGGTTTTCGGAGAGCAATCAGCCCCAGCATTTT. Its protein is CASTGQGFSESNQPQHF.

This chain connects TRBV19 to TRBJ2-2; 10 nucleotides agree with TRBD2. The CDR3 loop spans 15 amino acids. Germline values: CDR1 LNHDA, CDR2 SQIVND (reference sequence). Unmatched junction bases numbered 2, after V lost 1 base and J lost 6 bases. As DNA, the CDR3 is TGTGCCAGTAGTATAGGACTAGCGGGCGCCGGGGAGCTGTTTTTT. This gives the protein CASSIGLAGAGELFF. Combining the CDR3 with reference TRBV19 and TRBJ2-2 gives the whole variable domain DGGITQSPKYLFRKEGQNVTLSCEQNLNHDAMYWYRQDPGQGLRLIYYSQIVNDFQKGDIAEGYSVSREKKESFPLTVTSAQKNPTAFYLCASSIGLAGAGELFFGEGSRLTVL.

This clonotype was observed a handful of times. This sequence joins TRBV7-2 and TRBJ2-5, with D uncertain. Germline assignment: CDR1 SGHTA and CDR2 FQGNSA. The CDR3 runs 15 residues. Trimming pared 5 bases from V and 2 bases from J, leaving 15 bases between. CDR3 protein: CASSPRTGIQETQYF. In DNA, the CDR3 is TGTGCCAGCAGCCCACGAACCGGTATACAAGAGACCCAGTACTTC.

The table lists this clonotype with a few counts. The chain is built from TRBV12-3 or TRBV12-4 and TRBJ2-1; unclear D gene. With 6 bases removed from V and 7 bases from J, the gap between germline ends came to 7 bases. CDR3 length: 11 residues. The CDR3 nucleotides are TGTGCCAGCAGAAGGGTAAATGAGCAGTTCTTC. This codes for CASRRVNEQFF.

This chain links TRBV20-1 with TRBJ2-3; perhaps TRBD2 as D (6 bases). The germline gives CDR1 DFQATT, CDR2 SNEGSKA (reference sequence). Deletions cut 1 base from V and 6 bases from J, with 8 bases between. This CDR3 spans 12 amino acids. CDR3 region: CSARGSGDTQYF. The CDR3 bases are TGCAGTGCTAGAGGAAGCGGGGATACGCAGTATTTT.

The chain links TRBV5-6 to TRBJ2-5, with D maybe TRBD1 (6 bases). The V gene's germline CDR1 is SGHDT and CDR2 YYEEEE. The CDR3 covers 14 residues. V lost 6 bases and J 3 bases, leaving 15 bases between the germline ends. CDR3 bases: TGTGCCAGCACCGTAATCAACAGGGAAGAGACCCAGTACTTC. Its translation: CASTVINREETQYF.

Many counts were recorded for this clonotype. V gene TRBV5-1 combines with J gene TRBJ2-5, with 9 bases that match TRBD1. Trimming took 4 bases from V and 5 from J; bases not matched to a gene: 6. The CDR3 is made up of 14 amino acids. Germline CDR1 is SGHRS and CDR2 is YFSETQ. The CDR3 nucleotides are TGCGCCAGCAGCCCCGGGACAGGGCCGGAGACCCAGTACTTC. It codes for CASSPGTGPETQYF.

Details on this clonotype: A much larger clonotype is one base distant, so this may be a read error. The chain joins TRBV7-8 to TRBJ2-7; weak D call: TRBD1 (5 bases). Trimming shortened V by 1 base and J by 3 bases, and 7 bases separated the two germline ends. Germline lookup yields CDR1 SGHVS and CDR2 FQNEAQ. The CDR3 length is 13 residues. CDR3 coding DNA: TGTGCCAGCAGCTTAGACAGGAACTACGAGCAGTACTTC. Translation: CASSLDRNYEQYF. The full variable domain, with the rest looked up from reference TRBV7-8 and TRBJ2-7, is GAGVSQSPRYKVAKRGQDVALRCDPISGHVSLFWYQQALGQGPEFLTYFQNEAQLDKSGLPSDRFFAERPEGSVSTLKIQRTQQEDSAVYLCASSLDRNYEQYFGPGTRLTVT.

This clonotype was recorded a few times. V and J are TRBV12-3 or TRBV12-4 and TRBJ2-3; 16 bases line up with TRBD2. The CDR3 loop spans 17 amino acids. The junction had 0 bases not matched to a gene; V was cut back by 3 bases and J by 0 bases. The CDR3 sequence: CASSLGLAGGSTDTQYF. The CDR3 coding sequence is TGTGCCAGCAGTTTGGGACTAGCGGGGGGGAGCACAGATACGCAGTATTTT.